This TCR beta chain was found in a study of CD8+CD57+ T cells in acquired aplastic anemia. To note about this clonotype: Its antigen is not identified.

The CDR3 has 14 amino acids. Trimming shortened V by 1 base and J by 7 bases, and 11 bases separated the two germline ends. Germline CDR1 is SGHAT and CDR2 is FQNNGV. Genomic DNA, the template, was used for profiling of the TCR beta VDJ and CDR3. TCRdb re-called the reads with MiXCR, one entry per CDR3 protein. This sample yields 200,000 or so distinct CDR3 sequences, of which less than 60% are seen a single time; 8.5% to 10% belongs to the top ten. Findings and limits, study-wide: The number of CD8+ CDR3 sequences shared by patients and controls was roughly 31.

Flow cytometry had shown expanded CD8+CD57+ cells in the patients chosen for sequencing. Sequencing was performed on sorted CD4+, CD8+, or CD8+CD57+ T cells (not recorded which) from PBMCs. The chain links TRBV11-2 to TRBJ2-1, with D unclear. The receptor's source is a human donor with aplastic anemia. This CDR3 is CASSLVVAVNEQFF. CDR3 sequence (DNA): TGTGCCAGCAGCTTAGTCGTCGCGGTGAATGAGCAGTTCTTC.